This T cell receptor beta chain appears in the sequencing data of a study of OX40 agonist ivuxolimab in advanced cancers. Regarding the complete study: Ivuxolimab was an agonistic, fully human IgG2 monoclonal antibody directed against OX40 (CD134), a costimulatory receptor. Intravenous ivuxolimab was administered to patients every 2 weeks at six dose levels: 0.01, 0.1, 0.3, 1.5, 3 and 10 mg/kg. Among the approximately 54 dose-escalation patients, some 20 had hepatocellular carcinoma, about 15 melanoma, 9 renal cell carcinoma and 9 head and neck cancer. A male proportion of 70% to 90% and a mean age of approximately 62 years, ranging from roughly 20 to 80, were recorded for the dose-escalation cohort. Partial responses occurred in three dose-escalation patients: two with cutaneous melanoma and one with hepatocellular carcinoma. The paper describes the monotherapy dose-escalation part (N = 52 patients) of the phase I trial of ivuxolimab. Prior anti-PD-1, anti-PD-L1 or anti-CTLA-4 therapy was permitted, and checkpoint inhibitors had been received by about 36% of dose-escalation patients. The purpose of peripheral TCRbeta sequencing was to test whether ivuxolimab changed TCR sequence diversity and led to clonal T-cell expansion. The paper as a whole reports these results and caveats: After ivuxolimab, expanded clones were on average more numerous among CD8+ T cells than among CD4+ T cells. In partial responders in the 0.1-3.0 mg/kg groups, normalized peripheral clonal expansion was found to be among the lowest, especially among CD8+ T cells. At doses from 0.1 to 3.0 mg/kg, clonal expansion was seen in both CD4+ and CD8+ blood T cells between baseline and week 6. Low levels of normalized T-cell clonal expansion were also seen in some patients who did not respond. Antigen specificity was not determined for the clonally expanded peripheral T cells.

Patients with autoimmune disease history or receiving systemic immunosuppression were excluded from the trial. In every dose cohort, peripheral blood was drawn for TCR sequencing at baseline, cycle 4 day 1, and cycle 7 day 1. Samples were obtained from an open-label, multicenter, first-in-human phase I dose-escalation trial of ivuxolimab. Adults with locally advanced or metastatic head and neck squamous cell, hepatocellular, melanoma or renal cell carcinoma were enrolled in the trial. CD4+ and CD8+ T cells were sorted separately from peripheral blood before TCR sequencing. Regarding this clone: The antigen this receptor binds is unknown. There are no base qualities to consult, and no much larger clone falls within one base.

Genomic DNA was isolated from the sorted cells so that the TCRbeta CDR3 region could be sequenced. The immunoSEQ Assay was used to sequence the TCRbeta CDR3 regions. The immuneACCESS repertoire file appears here via TCRdb, limited to in-frame rearrangements. These files lack a portion of the clones; in checked studies, under half of the deficit traces to unresolved V genes, and the cause of the others is not known. Within this sample are around 64,000 clones, with about 80% of them counted one time only. More than 1% of the sample is taken by the ten largest. The receptor was isolated from an adult with an advanced solid tumor such as melanoma, head and neck, liver or kidney cancer. Specimen: CD4+ or CD8+ T cells sorted from blood, collected in a trial of the OX40 agonist ivuxolimab.

The DNA sequence is TGTGCCAGCATTCCGTACAGGGGGGACGAGCAGTACTTC. The resulting protein is CASIPYRGDEQYF. The sequence joins TRBV2 to TRBJ2-7, and TRBD1 matches 8 of the central bases. From its cysteine to its phenylalanine, the CDR3 spans 13 amino acids. Of the read, only the CDR3 DNA is kept; its 39 bases are in frame from base 1. CDR1 and CDR2, per the germline V gene, are SNHLY and FYNNEI. Clipping removes 7 bases from V and 5 bases from J, with 7 as the unmatched junction base count.